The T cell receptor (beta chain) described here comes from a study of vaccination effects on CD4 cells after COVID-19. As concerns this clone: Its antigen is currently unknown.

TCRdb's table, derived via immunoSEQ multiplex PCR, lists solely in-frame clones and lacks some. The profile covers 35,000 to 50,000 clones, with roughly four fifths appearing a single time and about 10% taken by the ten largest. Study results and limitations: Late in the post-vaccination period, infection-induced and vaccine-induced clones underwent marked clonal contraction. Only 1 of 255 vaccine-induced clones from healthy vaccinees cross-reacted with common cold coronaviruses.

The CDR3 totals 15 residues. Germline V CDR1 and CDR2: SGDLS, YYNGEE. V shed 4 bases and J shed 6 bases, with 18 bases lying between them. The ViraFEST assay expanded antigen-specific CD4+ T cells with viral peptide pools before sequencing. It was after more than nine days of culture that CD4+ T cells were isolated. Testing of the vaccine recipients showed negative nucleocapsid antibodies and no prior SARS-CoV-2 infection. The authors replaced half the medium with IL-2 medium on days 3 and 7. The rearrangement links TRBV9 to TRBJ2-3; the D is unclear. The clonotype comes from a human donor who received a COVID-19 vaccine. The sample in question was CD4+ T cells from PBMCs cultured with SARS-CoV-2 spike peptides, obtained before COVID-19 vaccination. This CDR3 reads CASSRSVTDQDTQYF. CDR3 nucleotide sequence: TGTGCCAGCAGCCGAAGCGTCACCGACCAGGATACGCAGTATTTT.